Included here is one T cell receptor beta chain sequence, with context. Repertoires were generated with immunoSEQ multiplex PCR, while TCRdb's copy carries only in-frame clones and drops some. This sample has under 400,000 clones; approximately 88% occur once, and the top ten carry approximately 1.6%. Trimming removed 3 bases from V and 5 bases from J, with 16 bases in between. Germline V gives CDR1 KGHSH, CDR2 LQKENI. CDR3 length: 15 amino acids. The data belong to a study of blood T cell repertoires in COVID-19. The chain recombines TRBV18 with TRBJ1-2, with D unresolved. What was sequenced was peripheral blood. The source of this sequence is a woman aged 25 to 39 with COVID-19, enrolled during active disease. The chain's CDR3 is CASSPSLWAQYGYTF. The CDR3 DNA sequence: TGTGCCAGCTCACCGAGTCTGTGGGCCCAATATGGCTACACCTTC.